These 27 T cell receptor beta chains share one sample of origin, sequenced in a study of cytomegalovirus exposure and HLA in healthy donors. The assay was immunoSEQ multiplex PCR, and TCRdb's table has in-frame clones only and misses some. The sample contains around 130,000 clones, roughly 90% of which appear only once. Sequenced: PBMCs. The origin of the receptors is a man aged 25 to 40 in good health and CMV-seronegative.

V gene TRBV7-9 combines with J gene TRBJ1-1; a possible D gene is TRBD1 (5 bases). This CDR3 spans 15 amino acids. V was shortened by 5 bases and J by 0 bases, with 13 bases between the two germline ends. Per the germline V gene, CDR1 is SEHNR and CDR2 is FQNEAQ (reference sequence). In DNA form, the CDR3 reads TGTGCCAGCAGCCTAGGGACGGACATGAACACTGAAGCTTTCTTT. Its protein is CASSLGTDMNTEAFF.

The V gene is TRBV5-6, the J gene TRBJ2-7; 8 nucleotides align to TRBD1. The CDR3 is 16 amino acids. In germline, CDR1 is SGHDT, CDR2 YYEEEE. V trimming: 4 bases; J trimming: 2 bases; junction bases outside the gene matches: 11. The CDR3 sequence: CASSPLPGQGTYEQYF. CDR3 nucleotide sequence: TGTGCCAGCAGCCCGCTCCCTGGACAGGGCACCTACGAGCAGTACTTC.

This clone appeared once. The V gene is TRBV7-9, the J gene TRBJ1-1; 8 bases agree with TRBD1. Trimming removed 5 bases from V and 7 bases from J; junction bases left unmatched: 15. This CDR3 spans 16 amino acids. Germline loops: CDR1 SEHNR, CDR2 FQNEAQ (reference sequence). Here the CDR3 reads CASSRTGSTVDLEAFF. The CDR3 DNA reads TGTGCCAGCAGCCGGACAGGGAGTACCGTAGACCTTGAAGCTTTCTTT.

This rearrangement joins TRBV19 to TRBJ2-5, with TRBD2 identical over 10 bases. The V gene end was trimmed by 5 bases and the J gene end by 2 bases; junction bases not matched to a gene: 11. CDR1 and CDR2 from the germline V gene are LNHDA and SQIVND (reference sequence). The CDR3 has 17 amino acids. CDR3 bases: TGTGCCAGTAGTTCTCTGCGATTAGCGGGGGGACAAGAGACCCAGTACTTC. Amino acid sequence: CASSSLRLAGGQETQYF.

This chain joins TRBV5-1 and TRBJ1-2; 8 bases map to TRBD1. V lost 4 bases to trimming and J lost 11 bases; unmatched junction nucleotides: 10. The germline CDR1 and CDR2 sequences are SGHRS and YFSETQ. CDR3 size: 13 residues. The CDR3 coding sequence is TGCGCCAGCAGCAAGGGGACAGGCTTTGGATACACCTTC. This sequence encodes CASSKGTGFGYTF.

V is TRBV11-2 and J is TRBJ2-7; D is possibly TRBD1 (6 bases). V lost 5 bases and J lost 0, with 17 bases in between. Germline loops: CDR1 SGHAT, CDR2 FQNNGV. The CDR3 has 16 residues. CDR3 bases: TGTGCCAGCAGCAACTCCGGGACAAGGAGCTCCTACGAGCAGTACTTC. Translation: CASSNSGTRSSYEQYF.

The chain is built from TRBV7-2 and TRBJ2-1, with D uncertain. V shed 1 base and J shed 3 bases, with 7 bases lying between them. CDR3 length equals 14 residues. Per germline, CDR1 SGHTA and CDR2 FQGNSA. CDR3 sequence reads: CASSLGYSYNEQFF. For the CDR3, the DNA is TGTGCCAGCAGCTTAGGGTACAGCTACAATGAGCAGTTCTTC.

The V gene is TRBV7-2, the J gene TRBJ2-7, with 10 nucleotides matching TRBD1. CDR3 length: 13 residues. Germline lookup yields CDR1 SGHTA and CDR2 FQGNSA. V shed 5 bases and J 9 bases; nucleotides not matched to a gene: 7. The CDR3: CASSTDRGPGQYF. DNA for the CDR3: TGTGCCAGCAGCACCGACAGGGGGCCAGGGCAGTACTTC.

V gene TRBV2 combines with J gene TRBJ1-2; 7 nucleotides line up with TRBD1. The V gene's germline CDR1 is SNHLY and CDR2 FYNNEI. V lost 6 bases and J lost 4; bases outside the gene matches: 14. This CDR3 spans 16 amino acids. The CDR3: CASRGPGTEYGYGYTF. Here the CDR3 DNA reads TGTGCCAGCAGGGGACCCGGGACAGAATACGGCTATGGCTACACCTTC.

The chain uses TRBV6-5 and TRBJ1-2; TRBD1 matches at 7 bases. Per germline, CDR1 MNHEY and CDR2 SVGAGI. CDR3 size: 14 residues. V trimming: 4 bases; J trimming: 10 bases; junction bases outside the gene matches: 12. The CDR3, as DNA: TGTGCCAGCAGTTCCCTCGAGACAGGGAACCCCTACACCTTC. As protein: CASSSLETGNPYTF.

CDR3: CASSYLQGWVGTEAFF. CDR3 bases: TGTGCCAGCAGCTACCTACAGGGATGGGTGGGCACTGAAGCTTTCTTT. The chain couples TRBV14 to TRBJ1-1, with D possibly TRBD1 on 6 matching bases. The CDR3 sequence is 16 residues long. CDR1 SGHDN and CDR2 FVKESK come from the germline V gene. V was pared by 5 bases and J by 4 bases, with 20 bases between.

This clone was seen just once. The V and J genes are TRBV5-1 and TRBJ2-5; TRBD2 matches at 9 bases. Germline V gene data show CDR1 as SGHRS and CDR2 as YFSETQ. The CDR3 spans 16 residues. After removal of 0 bases from V and 0 bases from J, the junction contained 3 bases not matched to a gene. The DNA of the CDR3 is TGCGCCAGCAGCTTGGGTGCGGGGGGGGACCAAGAGACCCAGTACTTC. The encoded protein is CASSLGAGGDQETQYF.

V usage is TRBV28 and J usage is TRBJ1-1; D possibly corresponds to TRBD1 (6 bases). The CDR3 extends over 14 amino acids. CDR1 and CDR2 (germline): MDHEN, SYDVKM. The V and J ends lost 7 bases and 6 bases respectively, with 18 bases between them. The CDR3 protein is CASTPPGGWAEAFF. CDR3 nucleotides: TGTGCCAGCACCCCCCCGGGGGGCTGGGCTGAAGCTTTCTTT. Full variable domain (missing parts from reference TRBV28 and TRBJ1-1): DVKVTQSSRYLVKRTGEKVFLECVQDMDHENMFWYRQDPGLGLRLIYFSYDVKMKEKGDIPEGYSVSREKKERFSLILESASTNQTSMYLCASTPPGGWAEAFFGQGTRLTVV.

This clone was recorded at least ten times. This chain connects TRBV10-1 to TRBJ1-6; D remains ambiguous. The germline V gene has CDR1 WNHNN and CDR2 SYGVQD (reference sequence). V was pared by 8 bases and J by 5 bases, with 13 bases between. The CDR3 has 14 residues. CDR3 bases: TGCGCCAGCCGGAGGTGGGCGGATAATTCACCCCTCCACTTT. This gives the protein CASRRWADNSPLHF.

The chain employs TRBV29-1 and TRBJ2-7, with TRBD1 matching 8 bases. The length of the CDR3 is 12 residues. Germline lookup yields CDR1 SQVTM and CDR2 ANQGSEA. The ends lost 7 bases at V and 12 bases at J; junction bases unmatched: 14. CDR3 DNA: TGCAGCGCCCGAGATGGACAGGGTATTTTGTACTTC. As protein: CSARDGQGILYF.

This chain uses TRBV15 with TRBJ2-7, with D perhaps TRBD1 (6 bases). V was trimmed by 5 bases and J by 3 bases, leaving 14 bases between them. The CDR3 has 14 amino acids. CDR1 LNHNV and CDR2 YYDKDF come from the germline V gene (reference sequence). The CDR3 coding sequence is TGTGCCACCAGCCCCTGGGGGCGAGACTACGAGCAGTACTTC. Its protein product is CATSPWGRDYEQYF.

V is TRBV10-2 and J is TRBJ1-5, with D possibly being TRBD1 (6 bases). The CDR3 consists of 13 residues. Deletions cut 6 bases from V and 4 bases from J, with 10 bases between. Germline V gene lookup returns CDR1 WSHSY and CDR2 SAAADI. The chain's CDR3 is CASRETGNQPQHF. As DNA, the CDR3 is TGCGCCAGCAGAGAAACAGGGAATCAGCCCCAGCATTTT.

DNA for the CDR3: TGTGCCAGCAGCTCCGGGACACTACTCTACGAGCAGTACTTC. Residues: CASSSGTLLYEQYF. The chain uses TRBV5-4 and TRBJ2-7; a weak D match, TRBD1 (6 bases). Germline CDR1 reads SGHNT; CDR2 reads YYREEE (reference sequence). Deletions cut 3 bases from V and 3 bases from J, with 13 bases between. This CDR3 has 14 residues.

The genes are TRBV6-6 and TRBJ2-1, with unresolved D. Trimming stripped 6 bases from V and 3 bases from J, with 12 bases between. This CDR3 comprises 14 residues. Per germline, CDR1 MNHNY and CDR2 SVGAGI (reference sequence). The CDR3 loop is CASSQEIRYNEQFF. The CDR3, as DNA: TGTGCCAGCAGCCAAGAGATTCGCTACAATGAGCAGTTCTTC.

This chain uses TRBV7-2 with TRBJ2-7; a weak D match, TRBD1 (6 bases). Trimming left V 2 bases short and J 3 bases short, with 14 bases between. CDR3 length equals 15 residues. Germline CDR1 and CDR2: SGHTA and FQGNSA. CDR3 DNA: TGTGCCAGCAGCTTAAGGTGGCAGGGGAACTACGAGCAGTACTTC. This encodes CASSLRWQGNYEQYF.

The chain is built from TRBV5-4 and TRBJ2-2; 7 nucleotides agree with TRBD1. This CDR3 spans 15 amino acids. The ends lost 2 bases at V and 4 bases at J; junction bases unmatched: 5. Germline-derived CDR1 and CDR2 are SGHNT and YYREEE (reference sequence). For the CDR3, the DNA is TGTGCCAGCAGCTTAGCCGGGACAGCCACCGGGGAGCTGTTTTTT. Its protein product is CASSLAGTATGELFF.

Only one count was recorded for this clone. The chain recombines TRBV7-2 with TRBJ2-2; 11 bases fit TRBD2. V shed 1 base, J shed 2 bases, and the junction held 6 bases outside the gene matches. Germline V lookup: CDR1 SGHTA, CDR2 FQGNSA. The CDR3 extends over 18 amino acids. CDR3 residues: CASSLVRLAGGNTGELFF. CDR3 coding DNA: TGTGCCAGCAGCTTAGTGCGCCTAGCGGGGGGTAACACCGGGGAGCTGTTTTTT.

The V call is TRBV7-4, the J call TRBJ1-1; no firm D call. V lost 5 bases to trimming and J lost 1 base, with 20 bases between them. CDR1 and CDR2 (germline): SGHVT, SQSDAQ. The CDR3 is 17 amino acids. DNA for the CDR3: TGTGCCAGCAGCGCCCATGAAGTCCCTCGTAGGAACACTGAAGCTTTCTTT. This codes for CASSAHEVPRRNTEAFF.

The chain is built from TRBV18 and TRBJ1-6, with 7 bases aligning to TRBD1. Germline CDR1 KGHSH, CDR2 LQKENI. This CDR3 region has 19 residues. With V trimmed by 3 bases and J by 4 bases, 15 bases remained unmatched. In nucleotides, the CDR3 is TGTGCCAGCTCACCCACCCCGGACAGGTTGGGTTCTTATAATTCACCCCTCCACTTT. Amino acids: CASSPTPDRLGSYNSPLHF.

This chain connects TRBV4-3 to TRBJ1-3; 9 bases match TRBD1. This CDR3 has 17 residues. Germline V gene lookup returns CDR1 LGHNA and CDR2 YSLEER. Trimming removed 1 base from V and 4 bases from J; junction bases left unmatched: 8. CDR3 loop: CASSQAPPGQGGNTIYF. The CDR3 DNA reads as TGCGCCAGCAGCCAAGCTCCGCCGGGACAGGGAGGAAACACCATATATTTT.

The genes are TRBV6-1 and TRBJ2-6; TRBD1 might be the D (6 bases). V was clipped by 4 bases and J by 0 bases, with 22 bases between them. Germline CDR1 MNHNS, CDR2 SASEGT. The CDR3 has 20 residues. The CDR3 nucleotides read TGTGCCAGCAGTGGGGGGCATGTTAGGGGCCAATTCTCTGGGGCCAACGTCCTGACTTTC. Amino acids: CASSGGHVRGQFSGANVLTF.

V usage is TRBV9 and J usage is TRBJ2-5, with D perhaps matching TRBD1 (5 bases). Trimming took 4 bases from V and 0 from J, leaving 16 bases between them. The CDR3 is made up of 16 amino acids. Germline CDR1 SGDLS, CDR2 YYNGEE. For the CDR3, the DNA is TGTGCCAGCAGCACCCTGGGGCAGCTGTACCAAGAGACCCAGTACTTC. Its translation is CASSTLGQLYQETQYF. The variable domain in full, with the rest retrieved from reference TRBV9 and TRBJ2-5, is DSGVTQTPKHLITATGQRVTLRCSPRSGDLSVYWYQQSLDQGLQFLIQYYNGEERAKGNILERFSAQQFPDLHSELNLSSLELGDSALYFCASSTLGQLYQETQYFGPGTRLLVL.